This T cell receptor beta chain was sequenced during a study of cytomegalovirus exposure and HLA in healthy donors. General observations from the study: A few chains linked to CMV were shown in vitro to be specific for CMV antigens.

Profiling relied on immunoSEQ multiplex PCR, and the TCRdb table lists in-frame clones only, not all of them. In the table there are about 130,000 clones, nearly 90% of which are singletons. In the case of this clone: Its target is unknown.

Germline CDR1 reads KGHSH; CDR2 reads LQKENI. The V gene lost 3 bases and the J gene lost 7 bases, with 21 bases spanning the gap. CDR3 length: 16 amino acids. The receptor's source is a woman younger than 30 in good health and CMV-seronegative. Sequencing input: PBMCs. The V and J genes are TRBV18 and TRBJ1-2; TRBD1 is a possible D gene (5 bases). The CDR3 nucleotides are TGTGCCAGCTCACCCGTAAGGGACGACGGACTAACTGGCTACACCTTC. It translates to CASSPVRDDGLTGYTF.